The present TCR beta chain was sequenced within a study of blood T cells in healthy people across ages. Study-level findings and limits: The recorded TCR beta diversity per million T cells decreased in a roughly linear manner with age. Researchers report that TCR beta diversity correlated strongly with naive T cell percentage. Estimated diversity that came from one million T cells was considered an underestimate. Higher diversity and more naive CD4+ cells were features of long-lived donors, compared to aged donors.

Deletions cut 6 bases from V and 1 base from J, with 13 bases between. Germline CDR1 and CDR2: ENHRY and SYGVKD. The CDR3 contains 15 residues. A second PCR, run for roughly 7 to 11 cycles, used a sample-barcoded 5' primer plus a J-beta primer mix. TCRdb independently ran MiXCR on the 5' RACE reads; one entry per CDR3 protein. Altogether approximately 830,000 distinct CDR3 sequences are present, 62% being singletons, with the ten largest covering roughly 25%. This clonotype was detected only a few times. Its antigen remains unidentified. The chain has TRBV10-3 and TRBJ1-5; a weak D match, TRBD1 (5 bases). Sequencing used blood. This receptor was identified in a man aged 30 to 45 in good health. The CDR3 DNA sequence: TGTGCCATCAGCCAGACTGGGGCCAGCAATCAGCCCCAGCATTTT. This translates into CAISQTGASNQPQHF.